The 9 T cell receptor beta chains reported below all come from one sample, sequenced in a study of cytomegalovirus exposure and HLA in healthy donors. PCR primers comprised 60 Vbeta and 13 Jbeta primers. Here immunoSEQ multiplex PCR was the method, and the copy in TCRdb shows in-frame clones only, minus some. The data show under 200,000 clones, roughly 84% seen once. The source material was PBMCs. The origin of the receptors is a boy between 5 and 17 years old in good health and CMV-seronegative.

The chain couples TRBV28 to TRBJ2-1, with 12 nucleotides matching TRBD2. The CDR3 extends over 15 amino acids. The trim removed 5 bases at V and 6 bases at J, leaving 5 bases unmatched. The germline gives CDR1 MDHEN, CDR2 SYDVKM. CDR3 coding DNA: TGTGCCAGCAGTCTGACTAGCGGGAGCATCAATGAGCAGTTCTTC. Translation: CASSLTSGSINEQFF.

The chain couples TRBV18 to TRBJ2-2; TRBD1 agrees at 9 bases. Germline CDR1 and CDR2: KGHSH and LQKENI. The CDR3 extends over 15 amino acids. V lost 3 bases and J lost 2; bases outside the gene matches: 1. This CDR3 is CASSPDRGNTGELFF. In nucleotides, the CDR3 is TGTGCCAGCTCACCGGACAGGGGTAACACCGGGGAGCTGTTTTTT.

This clone was recorded a few times. The chain uses TRBV6-5 and TRBJ1-2, with 7 bases identical to TRBD1. Germline lookup yields CDR1 MNHEY and CDR2 SVGAGI. The length of the CDR3 is 13 residues. V trimming: 5 bases; J trimming: 3 bases; junction bases outside the gene matches: 3. The CDR3 region has the DNA TGTGCCAGCAGTCATACAGGGGACTATGGCTACACCTTC. Translated, it gives CASSHTGDYGYTF.

The J gene is TRBJ1-1, the V gene TRBV29-1, with 7 bases identical to TRBD1. The V gene's germline CDR1 is SQVTM and CDR2 ANQGSEA. CDR3 length equals 13 residues. J gave up 3 bases and V 4 bases, and 5 bases lay outside the gene matches. CDR3 in amino acids: CSVVKGADTEAFF. CDR3 nucleotide sequence: TGCAGCGTTGTCAAGGGGGCGGACACTGAAGCTTTCTTT.

CDR3 residues: CATSRDRVRYGYTF. DNA for the CDR3: TGTGCCACCAGCAGAGACAGGGTACGCTATGGCTACACCTTC. V and J are TRBV15 and TRBJ1-2; a possible D gene is TRBD1 (5 bases). Germline assignment: CDR1 LNHNV and CDR2 YYDKDF (reference sequence). V was shortened by 0 bases and J by 4 bases, with 9 bases between the two germline ends. This CDR3 is built from 14 residues.

V is TRBV5-1 and J is TRBJ2-7; a possible D gene is TRBD2 (5 bases). Germline assignment: CDR1 SGHRS and CDR2 YFSETQ. This CDR3 spans 13 amino acids. Trimming pared 4 bases from V and 4 bases from J, leaving 12 bases between. The CDR3 is CASSLQGLYEQYF. DNA of the CDR3: TGCGCCAGCAGCCTTCAAGGACTTTACGAGCAGTACTTC.

As to this clone: One end of the junction varies from germline; a read error may be responsible. The CDR3 here is CASSVVFYDEQFF. The DNA of the CDR3 is TGTGCCAGCAGCGTAGTCTTCTACGATGAGCAGTTCTTC. The chain recombines TRBV9 with TRBJ2-1; no definite D call. This CDR3 is built from 13 residues. Germline V gene lookup returns CDR1 SGDLS and CDR2 YYNGEE.

The rearrangement links TRBV18 to TRBJ1-4, with TRBD1 as a possible D gene (6 bases). This CDR3 has 18 amino acids. From germline, CDR1 is KGHSH and CDR2 LQKENI. V lost 2 bases, J lost 4 bases, and 20 bases lay in between. The CDR3 DNA follows: TGTGCCAGCTCACCAGTAATTGCTCCCTCACAGGGTAATGAAAAACTGTTTTTT. This encodes CASSPVIAPSQGNEKLFF.

J is TRBJ2-1 and V is TRBV11-2, with D perhaps matching TRBD2 (5 bases). Germline CDR1 is SGHAT and CDR2 is FQNNGV. This CDR3 spans 13 amino acids. Trimming cost V 5 bases and J 7 bases, with 12 bases left between them. CDR3 DNA: TGTGCCAGCAGCCCAATGTCGGGAAATGAGCAGTTCTTC. Translating gives CASSPMSGNEQFF.